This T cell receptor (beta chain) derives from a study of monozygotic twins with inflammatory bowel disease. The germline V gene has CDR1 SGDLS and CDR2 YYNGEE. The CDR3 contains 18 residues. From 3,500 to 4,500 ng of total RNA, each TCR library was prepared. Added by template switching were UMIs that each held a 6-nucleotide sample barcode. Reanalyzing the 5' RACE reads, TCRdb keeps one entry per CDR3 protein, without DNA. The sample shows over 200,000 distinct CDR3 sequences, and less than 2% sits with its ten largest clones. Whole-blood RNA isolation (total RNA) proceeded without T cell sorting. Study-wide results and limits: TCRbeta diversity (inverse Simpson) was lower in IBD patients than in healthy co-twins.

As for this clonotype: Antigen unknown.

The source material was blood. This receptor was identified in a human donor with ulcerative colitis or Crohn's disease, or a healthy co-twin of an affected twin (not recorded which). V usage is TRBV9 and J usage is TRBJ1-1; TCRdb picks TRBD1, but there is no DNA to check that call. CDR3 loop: CASSVSPGTGALDTEAFF.